This T cell receptor (beta chain) came from a study of blood T cell repertoires in COVID-19. Overall study context: From T cells, B-cell-depleted T cells, or PBMCs came the material, which was cDNA or gDNA.

Seattle participants joined during active infection and were tracked over time. Per the original data handling: Reference gene primer amplification in the assay estimated nucleated cell counts. Using immunoSEQ multiplex PCR, the repertoire was profiled, and TCRdb retains in-frame clones only, with some absent. V and J calls and clone size follow that table, whereas D and trimming were derived from the DNA. The table shows some 300,000 clones, with less than 90% occurring only once. The V gene end was trimmed by 7 bases and the J gene end by 3 bases; junction bases not matched to a gene: 14. Germline CDR1 LNHDA, CDR2 SQIVND (reference sequence). CDR3 size: 16 residues.

The TCR comes from a woman aged 70-85 years with COVID-19, enrolled during active disease. The chain links TRBV19 to TRBJ1-1; 7 bases map to TRBD1. The sequenced sample consisted of peripheral blood. The CDR3: CASMNTGDLSDTEAFF. The CDR3 region has the DNA TGTGCCAGTATGAATACAGGGGATTTAAGCGACACTGAAGCTTTCTTT.